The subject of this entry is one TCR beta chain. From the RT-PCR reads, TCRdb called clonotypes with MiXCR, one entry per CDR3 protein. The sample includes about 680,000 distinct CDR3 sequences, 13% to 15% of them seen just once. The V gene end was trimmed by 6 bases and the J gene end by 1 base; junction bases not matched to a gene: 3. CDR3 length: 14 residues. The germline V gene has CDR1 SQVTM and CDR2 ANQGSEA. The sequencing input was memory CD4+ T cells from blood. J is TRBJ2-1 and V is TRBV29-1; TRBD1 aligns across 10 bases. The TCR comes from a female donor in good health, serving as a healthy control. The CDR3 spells CSVGTGDSYNEQFF. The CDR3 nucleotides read TGCAGCGTAGGGACAGGGGATTCCTACAATGAGCAGTTCTTC.